This TCR beta chain was documented in a study of graft-versus-host responses after intestinal transplantation (dated by TCRdb to the early 2020s). At the level of the whole study: The transplants that recipients got were multivisceral, liver-intestinal, or isolated intestinal. The cohort enrolled 24 intestinal transplant recipients, one of whom was a retransplant, and a few patients without pretransplant specimens were excluded. After intestinal transplantation, graft-versus-host and host-versus-graft alloreactive T cell clones in the graft, circulation and bone marrow were tracked using bulk TCR-beta CDR3 sequencing. To identify alloreactive clones, pre-transplant mixed lymphocyte reaction products were sequenced and then compared with unstimulated pre-transplant donor and recipient T cells. Instead of going to the commercial service, samples from a few later patients were sequenced in-house on an Illumina MiSeq and processed with MiXCR. Every recipient was given anti-thymocyte globulin induction, then maintenance tacrolimus and steroids for 2 to 3 years. Donor T cell macrochimerism was defined as a peak of at least 4% donor T cells among recipient peripheral blood mononuclear cells. Paper-wide results and their limitations: GvH clones were found in recipient bone marrow, and some of the GvH clones appeared earlier in ileal mucosa or blood, which is consistent with an intestinal mucosal origin. Early after transplant, declines in HvG clones were associated with peak levels of circulating GvH clones. High GvH to HvG T cell clonal ratios were observed in the allografts of patients with donor T cell macrochimerism. Conclusions were limited by the relatively low number and heterogeneity of intestinal transplant patients.

According to the study, the label for this sample's time point signals: cells obtained before transplantation from donor or recipient. CD3+CD4+ and CD3+CD8+ populations were FACS-sorted from unstimulated pre-transplant donor and recipient cells taken from spleen or lymph nodes. With regard to this clone: The clone's antigen remains unknown. No base quality values were provided; no much bigger clone lies one nucleotide off.

The library was prepared using the immunoSEQ multiplex PCR assay. For most patients, genomic DNA was isolated with the Qiagen DNeasy Blood and Tissue Kit and sent frozen to Adaptive Biotechnologies for TCR sequencing. For most patients, genomic DNA was subjected to high-throughput TCR-beta CDR3 sequencing by Adaptive Biotechnologies. On the authors' methods: Adaptive's ImmunoSEQ software was the source of the TCR sequencing data for 18 patients, while a few other patients were processed with MiXCR and VDJtools. To correct CD4 versus CD8 sorting errors, any sequence found in both subsets at a frequency ratio below 5:1 was removed. Because the origin of CDR3 nucleotide sequences shared between donor and recipient could not be assigned, those sequences were removed. To count as alloreactive, a clone needed at least 2-fold expansion over unstimulated cells and a minimum CFSE-low frequency of 0.002% (template counts) or 0.001% (read counts). Clones detected in sequenced pre-transplant spleen, lymph node, or MLR CFSE-low populations of the donor or recipient were defined as mappable. The cumulative frequency of alloreactive clones was calculated as a percentage of all sequences, weighted by copy number. The immuneACCESS repertoire file appears here via TCRdb, limited to in-frame rearrangements. These files lack a portion of the clones; in checked studies, under half of the deficit traces to unresolved V genes, and the cause of the others is not known. D and trimming come from the DNA, and the V and J calls and clone size come from that table. In all, the sample holds some 86,000 clones, and 88% of those were seen once. Under 0.3% of the sample rests with the top ten.

Its CDR3 holds 14 amino acids, cysteine through phenylalanine. The retained sequence is limited to the CDR3, 42 bases, with the frame set at the first base. From V the trimming removes 5 bases and from J it removes 1 base, while the gene matches leave 4 bases of the junction unaccounted for. As encoded in the germline V gene, CDR1 is MNHNS while CDR2 is SASEGT. The TCR sequence derives from a human donor who was the organ donor for an intestinal transplant. The V gene is TRBV6-1 and the J gene is TRBJ1-1, and 7 junctional nucleotides match TRBD1. The sequencing here drew on unstimulated CD4+ T cells sorted from spleen or lymph node cells, taken before transplant. The sequenced DNA: TGTGCCAGCAGTCCACGGGACAGGAACACTGAAGCTTTCTTT. This gives the protein CASSPRDRNTEAFF.